This TCR beta chain was sequenced during a study of blood T cell repertoires in COVID-19. The ends were cut back, 2 bases at V and 4 bases at J, with 3 bases in the middle. The length of the CDR3 is 11 residues. Looked up from germline, CDR1 is SGHRS and CDR2 is YFSETQ. TCRdb keeps only in-frame clones here, not all; method: immunoSEQ multiplex PCR. Of 140,000 to 150,000 clones listed, more than 60% were seen once; the top ten hold roughly 17%. The V call is TRBV5-1, the J call TRBJ1-1; D is uncertain. The TCR sequence derives from a man in his forties or fifties with acute or convalescent COVID-19. Material for sequencing was peripheral blood. CDR3 region: CASSFGTEAFF. The CDR3 coding sequence is TGCGCCAGCAGCTTCGGCACTGAAGCTTTCTTT.